This paragraph covers one TCR beta chain sequence. Other DNA sequences within the sample encode an identical CDR3. Cohorts were assigned according to the clinical history that participants reported. Profiling relied on immunoSEQ multiplex PCR, and the TCRdb table lists in-frame clones only, not all of them. This sample has roughly 270,000 clones; 85% occur once, and the top ten carry 2.5%. The source of the sample is a study of blood T cell repertoires in COVID-19. Study as a whole: Nucleic acid was either cDNA or gDNA, and it came from T cells, B-cell-depleted T cells, or PBMCs.

Germline V gene lookup returns CDR1 SEHNR and CDR2 FQNEAQ (reference sequence). V shed 4 bases and J 2 bases; nucleotides not matched to a gene: 4. The CDR3 has 16 amino acids. This sequence joins TRBV7-9 and TRBJ2-2, with 10 bases identical to TRBD2. Sample: PBMCs or T cells enriched from blood (not recorded which). The TCR comes from a woman between 45 and 65 years old who had recovered from COVID-19. CDR3 region: CASSSRTSGNTGELFF. The CDR3 nucleotides read TGTGCCAGCAGCTCTCGGACTAGCGGAAACACCGGGGAGCTGTTTTTT.